Below are 17 T cell receptor delta chains sequenced from a single sample in a study of in vitro expanded adult blood gammadelta T cells (TCRdb year 2020). The treatment or condition label, as the study defines it: microbial phosphoantigen (E)-4-hydroxy-3-methyl-but-2-enyl pyrophosphate, around 9.4 nM. Following expansion, live CD3+ TCRgammadelta+ Vgamma9+ Vdelta2+ T cells were FACS-sorted using a FACS Aria III. PBMC were pulsed for one day with approximately 10 nM HMBPP, then washed three times before expansion. The cultures were expanded for 14 days, and IL-2 was added again every 3 to 4 days. The antigens of these receptors remain unknown. The library was obtained by 5' RACE. The sample was run on an Illumina MiSeq. TCRdb reran clone calling on the public reads with CATT; rows sharing one DNA sequence were then combined. The table for this sample lists about 700 delta-chain clones; roughly 50% of them were counted only once. The ten largest clones represent approximately 25% of the sample.

Sequenced material: gamma-delta T cells from peripheral blood expanded in culture, taken from an in vitro culture stimulated with HMBPP. The source of these receptors is an adult in good health.

Details on this clone: A much larger clone is a single base away; this may be a read error. The same CDR3 also results from other DNA sequences found in this sample. The chain uses TRDV2 and TRDJ3; TRDD3 matches at 7 bases. The CDR3 has 19 amino acids. Germline V gives CDR1 GEAIGNYY, CDR2 EKD. The DNA of the CDR3 is TGTGCCTGTGACACCGCCGGGGGATCAGGATCCTGGGACACTCGACAGATGTTTTTC. Translating it yields CACDTAGGSGSWDTRQMFF.

About this clone itself: This sequence is one base from a far larger clone and is likely a read error. Other DNA sequences from this sample encode an identical CDR3 as well. This chain links TRDV2 with TRDJ1, with TRDD3 matching 9 bases. Trimming took 0 bases from V and 5 from J; bases not matched to a gene: 6. Looked up from germline, CDR1 is GEAIGNYY and CDR2 is EKD. This CDR3 is built from 15 residues. CDR3 coding DNA: TGTGCCTGTGACACCGTAGGGGGATACTCAGATAAACTCATCTTT. Its protein is CACDTVGGYSDKLIF.

Regarding this clone: A much larger clone sits a single nucleotide away, making a read error possible. This CDR3 is also generated by other DNA sequences in the sample. This chain uses TRDV2 with TRDJ3; the D gene is possibly TRDD3 (6 bases). Germline lookup yields CDR1 GEAIGNYY and CDR2 EKD. The CDR3 has 21 amino acids. The CDR3 coding sequence is TGTGCCTGTGACACCGGAGGAAGTGGGGGGTGGAGCTCCTGGGACACTCGACAGATGTTTTTC. It yields the protein CACDTGGSGGWSSWDTRQMFF.

Worth noting for this clone: A read error is the likely source, as a far larger clone sits one nucleotide away. This CDR3 is also generated by other DNA sequences in the sample. This chain connects TRDV2 to TRDJ1; 9 nucleotides align to TRDD3. The CDR3 covers 18 residues. The germline V gene encodes CDR1 GEAIGNYY and CDR2 EKD. The CDR3 DNA reads TGTGCCTGTGACACCGTTAGTACTGGGGGACAGTACACAGATAAACTCATCTTT. Amino acid sequence: CACDTVSTGGQYTDKLIF.

Note on this clone: With only one base between it and a far larger clone, this is likely a read error. The chain combines TRDV2 with TRDJ1, with TRDD3 matching over 12 bases. CDR3 size: 20 residues. Looked up from germline, CDR1 is GEAIGNYY and CDR2 is EKD. As DNA, the CDR3 is TGTGCCTGTGACACCGTCTGGGGGATACGCGCGCGGGGGGACACCGATAAACTCACCTTT. The encoded protein is CACDTVWGIRARGDTDKLTF.

With respect to this clone: With only one base between it and a far larger clone, this is likely a read error. The sample carries other DNA sequences with the same CDR3. The chain has TRDV2 and TRDJ1, with 9 nucleotides matching TRDD3. The CDR3 covers 15 residues. Germline CDR1 GEAIGNYY, CDR2 EKD. Trimming took 1 base from V and 5 from J; bases not matched to a gene: 7. CDR3 coding DNA: TGTGCCTGTGACACTCTGGGGGATCGGACAGATAAACTCATCTTT. Residues: CACDTLGDRTDKLIF.

To note about this clone: One end of the junction varies from germline; a read error may be responsible. Distinct nucleotide sequences in the sample also encode this CDR3. The chain joins TRDV2 to TRDJ1; 7 nucleotides line up with TRDD3. CDR3 length: 17 residues. Germline CDR1 reads GEAIGNYY; CDR2 reads EKD. The CDR3 DNA sequence: TGTGCCTGTGACACTCTGGGGGCAGACACGTACACTGATAAACTCATCTTT. Protein sequence: CACDTLGADTYTDKLIF.

This clone is categorized as large (0.1 to 1%). The same CDR3 can be traced to other DNA sequences in this sample. The J gene is TRDJ1, the V gene TRDV2; TRDD3 aligns across 12 bases. The CDR3 sequence is 19 residues long. Germline V gives CDR1 GEAIGNYY, CDR2 EKD. J lost 2 bases, V lost 0 bases, and 12 bases had no gene match. CDR3 sequence: CACDTVLLGDTDWTDKLIF. The CDR3 DNA is TGTGCCTGTGACACCGTTCTACTGGGGGATACTGATTGGACCGATAAACTCATCTTT.

This clone was recorded once. This likely stems from a read error, as it lies one base from a far larger clone. V usage is TRDV2 and J usage is TRDJ1; D possibly matches TRDD2 or TRDD3 (5 bases each). The germline gives CDR1 GEAIGNYY, CDR2 EKD. This CDR3 region has 14 residues. For the CDR3, the DNA is TGTGCCTGTGACCCCCTTCGGGGTACGGATAAACTCACCTTT. This translates into CACDPLRGTDKLTF.

In the case of this clone: A single base is all that separates this from a far larger clone, so a read error is likely. Other DNA sequences in this specimen translate into the identical CDR3. This chain joins TRDV2 and TRDJ1, with 11 bases matching TRDD3. Germline V gives CDR1 GEAIGNYY, CDR2 EKD. CDR3 length equals 19 residues. CDR3 in amino acids: CACDKVMGDTRGYTDKLIF. The CDR3 DNA is TGTGCCTGTGACAAGGTAATGGGGGATACGCGGGGATACACAGATAAACTCATCTTT.

The table lists this clone with a few counts. This sequence is one base from a far larger clone and is likely a read error. Additional DNA sequences in this sample encode the identical CDR3. The rearrangement joins TRDV2 to TRDJ1; 12 bases fit TRDD3. CDR3 length: 20 residues. Germline values: CDR1 GEAIGNYY, CDR2 EKD. CDR3 bases: TGTGCCTGTGACACCGTCTGGGGGATACGCGCGCGGGGGGACACAGATAAACTCATCTTT. It translates to CACDTVWGIRARGDTDKLIF.

For this clone: With a far larger clone one base away, a read error is the likely cause. The gene calls are TRDV2 and TRDJ1; 9 bases map to TRDD3. The germline V gene encodes CDR1 GEAIGNYY and CDR2 EKD. V dropped 2 bases and J dropped 0; count of bases not matched to a gene: 12. The CDR3 sequence is 18 residues long. DNA of the CDR3: TGTGCCTGTGACAAGTTTCCAGTACTGGGGGAGTACACCGATAAACTCATCTTT. Protein: CACDKFPVLGEYTDKLIF.

A remark on this clone: A read error is the likely source, as a far larger clone sits one nucleotide away. The chain recombines TRDV2 with TRDJ1, with 7 bases that match TRDD3. CDR3 size: 16 residues. Germline values: CDR1 GEAIGNYY, CDR2 EKD. The CDR3 loop reads CARDTMVGDSTDKLIF. The CDR3 nucleotides read TGTGCCCGTGACACGATGGTGGGGGACTCCACCGATAAACTCATCTTT.

For this clone: This is likely an artifact of a read error, given a far larger clone one base away. The chain employs TRDV1 and TRDJ2; 9 bases agree with TRDD3. Germline V lookup: CDR1 TSWWSYY, CDR2 QGS. The CDR3 is 22 amino acids. CDR3 nucleotide sequence: TGTGCTCTTGGGGAATGTCGGTTCTGTTTACTGGGGGACCCCATTGGGACAGTACAACTCTTCTTT. It encodes CALGECRFCLLGDPIGTVQLFF.

As concerns this clone: A far larger clone is only one base removed, so a read error is likely. Other DNA sequences in this sample translate to the same CDR3. The chain recombines TRDV2 with TRDJ1; 11 bases are shared with TRDD3. CDR1 GEAIGNYY and CDR2 EKD come from the germline V gene. This CDR3 has 19 amino acids. CDR3 amino acids: CACDKVMGDTRGYTDKLIF. The CDR3 DNA reads as TGTGCCTGTGACAAGGTAATGGGGGATACGCGGGGATACACTGATAAACTCATCTTT.

This clone was seen just once. With a far larger clone one base away, a read error is the likely cause. The chain uses TRDV2 and TRDJ1; TRDD3 matches 10 bases. CDR3 length equals 20 residues. V was clipped by 3 bases and J by 3 bases; unmatched bases: 21. Germline CDR1 GEAIGNYY, CDR2 EKD. CDR3 region: CACDGRSDGRGIRGPDKLIF. The CDR3 nucleotides read TGTGCCTGTGACGGGCGTTCTGATGGACGGGGGATACGAGGTCCCGATAAACTCATCTTT.

This clone came up a few times. It is likely a read error: a sequence one base away is far more abundant. The chain employs TRDV2 and TRDJ1, with D perhaps matching TRDD3 (6 bases). CDR1 GEAIGNYY and CDR2 EKD come from the germline V gene. The CDR3 consists of 15 residues. V dropped 6 bases and J dropped 7 bases, with 23 bases sitting between them. The DNA for the CDR3 is TGTGCCTGTTTCGACCTGGGGACAGAGCCCGTTAAACTCATCTTT. As protein: CACFDLGTEPVKLIF.